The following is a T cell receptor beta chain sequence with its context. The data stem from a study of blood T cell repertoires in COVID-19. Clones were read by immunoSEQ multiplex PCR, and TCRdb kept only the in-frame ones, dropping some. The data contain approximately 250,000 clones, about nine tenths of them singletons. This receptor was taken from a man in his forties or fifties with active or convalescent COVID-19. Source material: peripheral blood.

CDR3 sequence reads: CASSEDLGQSYGYTF. In DNA form, the CDR3 reads TGTGCCAGCAGTGAAGATCTAGGACAAAGCTATGGCTACACCTTC. The rearrangement uses TRBV6-1 and TRBJ1-2, with TRBD1 as a possible D gene (5 bases). Trimming cost V 1 base and J 4 bases, with 13 bases left between them. Germline CDR1 and CDR2: MNHNS and SASEGT. The CDR3 sequence is 15 residues long.